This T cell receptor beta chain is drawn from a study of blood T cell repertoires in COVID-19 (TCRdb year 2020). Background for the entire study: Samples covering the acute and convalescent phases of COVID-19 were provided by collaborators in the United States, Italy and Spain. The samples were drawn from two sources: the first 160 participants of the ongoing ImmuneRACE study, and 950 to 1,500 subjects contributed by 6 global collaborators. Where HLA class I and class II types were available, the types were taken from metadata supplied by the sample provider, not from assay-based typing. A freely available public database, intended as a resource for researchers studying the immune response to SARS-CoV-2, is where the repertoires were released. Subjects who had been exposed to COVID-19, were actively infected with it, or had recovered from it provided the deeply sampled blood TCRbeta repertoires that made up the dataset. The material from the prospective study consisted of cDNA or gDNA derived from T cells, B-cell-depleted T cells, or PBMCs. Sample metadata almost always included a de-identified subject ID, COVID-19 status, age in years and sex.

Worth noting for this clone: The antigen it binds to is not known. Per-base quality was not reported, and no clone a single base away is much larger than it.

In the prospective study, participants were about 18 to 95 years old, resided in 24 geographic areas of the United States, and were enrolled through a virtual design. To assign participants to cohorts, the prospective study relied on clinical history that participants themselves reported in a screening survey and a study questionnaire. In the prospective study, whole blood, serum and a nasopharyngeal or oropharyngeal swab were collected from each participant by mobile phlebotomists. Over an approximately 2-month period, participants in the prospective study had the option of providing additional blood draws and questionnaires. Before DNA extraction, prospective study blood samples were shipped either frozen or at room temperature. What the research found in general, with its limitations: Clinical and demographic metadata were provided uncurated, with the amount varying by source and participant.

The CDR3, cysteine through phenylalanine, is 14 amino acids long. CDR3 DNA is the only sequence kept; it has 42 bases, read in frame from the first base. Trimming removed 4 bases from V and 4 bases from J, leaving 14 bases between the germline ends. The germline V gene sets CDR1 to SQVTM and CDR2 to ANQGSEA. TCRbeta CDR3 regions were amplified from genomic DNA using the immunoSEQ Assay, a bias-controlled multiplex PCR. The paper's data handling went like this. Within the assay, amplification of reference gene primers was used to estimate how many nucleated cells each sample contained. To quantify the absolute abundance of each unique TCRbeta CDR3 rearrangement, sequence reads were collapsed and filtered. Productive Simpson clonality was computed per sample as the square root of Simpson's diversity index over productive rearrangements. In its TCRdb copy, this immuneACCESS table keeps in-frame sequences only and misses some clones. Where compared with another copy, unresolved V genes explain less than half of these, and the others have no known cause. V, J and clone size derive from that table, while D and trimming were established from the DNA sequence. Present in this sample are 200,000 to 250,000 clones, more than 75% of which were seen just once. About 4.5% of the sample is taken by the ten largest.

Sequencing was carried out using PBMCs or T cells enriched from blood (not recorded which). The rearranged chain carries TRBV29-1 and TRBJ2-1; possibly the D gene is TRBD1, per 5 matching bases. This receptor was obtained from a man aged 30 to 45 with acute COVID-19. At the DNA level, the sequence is TGCAGCGTTGGTCCAGGGATTGGGTACAATGAGCAGTTCTTC. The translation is CSVGPGIGYNEQFF.